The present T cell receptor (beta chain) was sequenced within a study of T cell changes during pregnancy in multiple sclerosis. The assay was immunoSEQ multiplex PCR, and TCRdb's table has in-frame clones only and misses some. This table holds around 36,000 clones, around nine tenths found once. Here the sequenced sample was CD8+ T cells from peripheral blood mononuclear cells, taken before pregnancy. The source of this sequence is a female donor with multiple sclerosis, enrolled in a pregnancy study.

The CDR3 DNA is TGTGCCAGCAGCAAAGGGTTACTAGCGGGCGCGACAAAGACCCCCTCCGGGGAGCTGTTTTTT. This encodes CASSKGLLAGATKTPSGELFF. The rearrangement joins TRBV21-1 to TRBJ2-2; the table's D call of TRBD2 was not tested on the DNA. TRBV21-1 is an annotated pseudogene. The CDR3 length is 21 residues.